This T cell receptor (beta chain) was observed in a study of molecular identifiers for immune sequencing clone quantification. Study results and caveats: Investigators reportedly could detect spiked Jurkat TCR RNA from one cell among 950,000 or so naive cells.

At least ten counts were recorded for this clonotype. Antigen unknown. TCRdb reprocessed the PCR reads via MiXCR and lists one record per CDR3 protein. Of tens of thousands of distinct CDR3 sequences listed, about a sixth are singletons. This CDR3 region has 13 residues. CDR1 and CDR2 from the germline V gene are DFQATT and SNEGSKA (reference sequence). V was clipped by 0 bases and J by 4 bases, with 9 bases between them. The rearrangement uses TRBV20-1 and TRBJ1-1; D unclear. The TCR comes from a human donor in good health. Some libraries in this study had Jurkat cell RNA spiked in. Sequenced: naive CD8+ T cells from blood, with Jurkat cell RNA spiked in. The subset here: FACS-sorted CD8+CD4-CCR7+CD45RA+ naive T cells. The CDR3 loop reads CSARDGLRTEAFF. The CDR3 DNA reads TGCAGTGCTAGAGATGGACTTCGCACTGAAGCTTTCTTT.